This T cell receptor beta chain was profiled in a study of cytomegalovirus exposure and HLA in healthy donors. The study's findings and limits: Among TCR beta chains of equal frequency, HLA-associated ones were more clonally expanded in a later analysis. Later analysis identified several of the most significant clusters that appeared linked to common viral pathogens.

As concerns this clone: Antigen: not known.

PCR employed 60 Vbeta and 13 Jbeta primers. In the authors' workflow: Among the unique TCR beta chains that a later analysis counted, about 79 million in all, roughly 10 million were shared. Data came from immunoSEQ multiplex PCR; TCRdb stores just in-frame clones and leaves some out. From that table come the V and J calls and clone size; the DNA was used to work out D and trimming. The table lists under 95,000 clones, roughly 77% of them singletons, with 14% to 15% in the top ten. V lost 6 bases, J lost 6 bases, and 4 bases stayed unmatched. Germline values: CDR1 MNHEY, CDR2 SVGAGI. This CDR3 contains 12 residues.

Sequences were obtained from PBMCs. This clonotype was obtained from a woman in her 40s in good health and CMV-seropositive. This chain connects TRBV6-5 to TRBJ1-2; 7 positions agree with TRBD1. Written as DNA, the CDR3 is TGTGCCAGCAGCCCGACAGGGAATGGCTACACCTTC. Its protein product is CASSPTGNGYTF.